The 5 T cell receptor beta chains below all came from one sample that was sequenced in a study of shared clonotypes between healthy human individuals (dated by TCRdb to 2019 to 2021). Library method: the immunoSEQ multiplex PCR assay. This is the immuneACCESS table as TCRdb keeps it, with only in-frame sequences that have V and J called. A part of the clones is gone; compared with another copy, unresolved V genes explain less than half, and the rest is unexplained. This sample is represented by fewer than 3 million clones; around 93% of them were singletons. Of the sample, approximately 0.4% falls within the top ten clones. What was sequenced was naive CD4+ T cells from PBMCs. Taken with the paper, the label for cell subset or site translates to: CD45RA+ positively selected. Source of these receptors: a man between 18 and 29 years old in good health. Some clones in this sample may be carry-over from other donors' samples.

This clone appeared once. The chain joins TRBV12-5 to TRBJ1-2; TRBD1 matches 9 bases. The CDR3 has 14 amino acids. Germline lookup yields CDR1 LGHNT and CDR2 FRNRAP. J lost 4 bases, V lost 6 bases, and 6 bases had no gene match. CDR3 protein: CASGLDRGSYGYTF. The CDR3 DNA sequence: TGTGCTAGTGGGCTGGACAGGGGAAGCTATGGCTACACCTTC. Complete variable domain (other parts from reference TRBV12-5 and TRBJ1-2): DARVTQTPRHKVTEMGQEVTMRCQPILGHNTVFWYRQTMMQGLELLAYFRNRAPLDDSGMPKDRFSAEMPDATLATLKIQPSEPRDSAVYFCASGLDRGSYGYTFGSGTRLTVV.

Remarks on this clone: Other DNA sequences in the sample encode the same CDR3. CDR3 region: CASSVVGTRQETQYF. The CDR3 nucleotides read TGTGCCAGCAGCGTAGTCGGGACGCGACAAGAGACCCAGTACTTC. This chain links TRBV9 with TRBJ2-5; D is tentatively TRBD1 or TRBD2 (5 bases each). Germline assignment: CDR1 SGDLS and CDR2 YYNGEE. The CDR3 is 15 residues long. Trimming removed 0 bases at V and 2 bases at J, with 11 bases between.

As DNA, the CDR3 is TGTGCCAGCAGCTTACTAGCGGGGGGGGATGAGCAGTTCTTC. Its translation is CASSLLAGGDEQFF. The chain recombines TRBV11-2 with TRBJ2-1; 12 positions match TRBD2. V was clipped by 2 bases and J by 8 bases; unmatched bases: 1. The CDR3 extends over 14 amino acids. From germline, CDR1 is SGHAT and CDR2 FQNNGV.

V gene TRBV28 combines with J gene TRBJ1-5; no firm D call. This CDR3 spans 13 amino acids. V shed 3 bases and J shed 6 bases, with 9 bases lying between them. CDR1 is MDHEN and CDR2 is SYDVKM in the germline V gene. CDR3 nucleotides: TGTGCCAGCAGTTTTCTGGGCGGTCAGCCCCAGCATTTT. Amino acid sequence: CASSFLGGQPQHF.

This clone was found once. The rearrangement uses TRBV13 and TRBJ1-2; TRBD1 agrees at 7 bases. Germline V gene sequence: CDR1 PRHDT, CDR2 FYEKMQ (reference sequence). The CDR3 has 14 amino acids. With V trimmed by 3 bases and J by 3 bases, 4 bases remained unmatched. The CDR3: CASSFSGGDYGYTF. The CDR3 bases are TGTGCCAGCAGCTTTTCAGGGGGGGACTATGGCTACACCTTC.